The next 13 T cell receptor beta chains were all read from a single sample in a study of shared clonotypes between healthy human individuals. Sequencing was performed with immunoSEQ multiplex PCR; in TCRdb, only in-frame clones are kept and a portion is missing. The data show 2.5 million or so clones, just over 90% seen once. The sequenced material came from naive CD4+ T cells sorted from blood. The subset: CD45RA+ positively selected. These receptors all come from a man between 18 and 35 years old in good health.

This chain links TRBV5-1 with TRBJ1-2; D remains unclear. Trimming stripped 0 bases from V and 1 base from J, with 7 bases between. This CDR3 is built from 14 residues. Germline V lookup: CDR1 SGHRS, CDR2 YFSETQ. CDR3 nucleotides: TGCGCCAGCAGCTTGGATCCGGATAACTATGGCTACACCTTC. It is translated as CASSLDPDNYGYTF.

The chain couples TRBV19 to TRBJ1-3; 7 nucleotides align to TRBD1. This CDR3 comprises 16 residues. Germline V CDR1 and CDR2: LNHDA, SQIVND (reference sequence). Losses at the gene ends were 4 bases for V and 0 bases for J; bases not matched to a gene: 6. In DNA, the CDR3 is TGTGCCAGTAGTAGTACAGGGGCCCACTCTGGAAACACCATATATTTT. Translation gives CASSSTGAHSGNTIYF.

The V and J genes are TRBV10-3 and TRBJ2-1; no firm D call. Germline CDR1 ENHRY, CDR2 SYGVKD. The CDR3 length is 13 residues. The V end was cut by 4 bases, the J end by 15 bases, with 19 bases between. This chain's CDR3 is CAISAVVTFSPFF. The DNA of the CDR3 is TGTGCCATCAGTGCAGTGGTAACCTTTTCTCCGTTCTTC.

V and J are TRBV9 and TRBJ2-2, with a tentative D call TRBD1 (6 bases). Looked up from germline, CDR1 is SGDLS and CDR2 is YYNGEE. There are 15 residues in the CDR3. The germline V and J ends were trimmed by 0 bases and 4 bases, with 10 bases remaining between them. The CDR3 loop is CASSVEAGVTGELFF. As DNA, the CDR3 is TGTGCCAGCAGCGTAGAGGCAGGGGTCACCGGGGAGCTGTTTTTT.

This chain connects TRBV5-1 to TRBJ2-2; 11 bases align to TRBD2. The CDR3 is made up of 18 amino acids. Germline assignment: CDR1 SGHRS and CDR2 YFSETQ. After removal of 1 base from V and 4 bases from J, the junction contained 9 bases not matched to a gene. The CDR3 DNA reads as TGCGCCAGCAGCTTGATCTTAGCGGGAGGGTCCGGCACCGGGGAGCTGTTTTTT. It yields the protein CASSLILAGGSGTGELFF.

This clone was found once. Written as DNA, the CDR3 is TGCGCCAGCAGCTTCGAAGGGGGCGCCCAGTACTTC. Translated, it gives CASSFEGGAQYF. The rearrangement joins TRBV5-1 to TRBJ2-5; 7 bases map to TRBD1. The V segment lost 2 bases and the J segment 9 bases; nucleotides outside the gene matches: 4. The germline gives CDR1 SGHRS, CDR2 YFSETQ. The CDR3 sequence is 12 residues long.

The table lists this clone with a count of one. Within the sample, other DNA sequences also encode this same CDR3. The J gene is TRBJ1-5, the V gene TRBV5-1; D gene uncertain. The CDR3 extends over 15 amino acids. Per germline, CDR1 SGHRS and CDR2 YFSETQ. V lost 0 bases and J lost 1, with 8 bases in between. The CDR3 sequence is CASSLVGGSNQPQHF. CDR3 DNA: TGCGCCAGCAGCTTGGTAGGAGGGAGCAATCAGCCCCAGCATTTT. The full variable domain, with the rest looked up from reference TRBV5-1 and TRBJ1-5, is KAGVTQTPRYLIKTRGQQVTLSCSPISGHRSVSWYQQTPGQGLQFLFEYFSETQRNKGNFPGRFSGRQFSNSRSEMNVSTLELGDSALYLCASSLVGGSNQPQHFGDGTRLSIL.

The V gene is TRBV5-1, the J gene TRBJ1-5; D unresolved. CDR3 length equals 13 residues. Trimming removed 4 bases from V and 10 bases from J, with 15 bases in between. Germline CDR1 SGHRS, CDR2 YFSETQ. CDR3 bases: TGCGCCAGCAGCCGGAACTCGGACGGTCCCCAGCATTTT. The encoded protein is CASSRNSDGPQHF. The complete variable domain, with remaining parts taken from reference TRBV5-1 and TRBJ1-5, reads KAGVTQTPRYLIKTRGQQVTLSCSPISGHRSVSWYQQTPGQGLQFLFEYFSETQRNKGNFPGRFSGRQFSNSRSEMNVSTLELGDSALYLCASSRNSDGPQHFGDGTRLSIL.

V and J are TRBV27 and TRBJ1-1; no firm D call. The CDR3 length is 13 residues. Germline values: CDR1 MNHEY, CDR2 SMNVEV (reference sequence). The V and J ends lost 5 bases and 1 base respectively, with 8 bases between them. The CDR3 region is CASSLQSNTEAFF. CDR3 sequence (DNA): TGTGCCAGCAGTCTCCAGTCGAACACTGAAGCTTTCTTT.

The V gene is TRBV19, the J gene TRBJ2-1; 7 bases fit TRBD1. The V segment lost 7 bases and the J segment 7 bases; nucleotides outside the gene matches: 7. The CDR3 consists of 13 residues. The germline gives CDR1 LNHDA, CDR2 SQIVND (reference sequence). The chain's CDR3 is CASTGTVSNEQFF. The CDR3 DNA follows: TGTGCCAGTACCGGGACAGTTAGTAATGAGCAGTTCTTC.

V and J are TRBV7-8 and TRBJ2-7, with TRBD2 matching over 11 bases. The germline CDR1 and CDR2 sequences are SGHVS and FQNEAQ. The V gene end was trimmed by 1 base and the J gene end by 2 bases; junction bases not matched to a gene: 10. This CDR3 has 18 amino acids. CDR3 in amino acids: CASSLGLAGGLRTYEQYF. CDR3 in DNA: TGTGCCAGCAGCTTAGGGCTAGCGGGAGGTCTGCGGACCTACGAGCAGTACTTC.

This sequence joins TRBV11-2 and TRBJ1-2; no definite D call. With 3 bases removed from V and 0 bases from J, the gap between germline ends came to 17 bases. CDR1 is SGHAT, CDR2 FQNNGV, per germline. This CDR3 spans 17 amino acids. The CDR3 sequence is CASSLNRESGTNYGYTF. The CDR3 DNA follows: TGTGCCAGCAGCTTGAACCGGGAAAGCGGGACTAACTATGGCTACACCTTC.

The V and J genes are TRBV10-3 and TRBJ2-1; D is unresolved. CDR1 and CDR2 (germline): ENHRY, SYGVKD. Trimming took off 0 bases at V and 10 bases at J, with 10 bases between the two ends. The CDR3 loop spans 13 amino acids. CDR3 DNA: TGTGCCATCAGTGAGTCAGCCGCCCCCGAGCAGTTCTTC. Amino acid sequence: CAISESAAPEQFF.